Reported below is one TCR beta chain. The target antigen is unknown. Carried by the TCR beta cDNA libraries were unique molecular identifiers. TCRdb re-called the PCR reads through MiXCR, storing one row per CDR3 protein. Among almost 700,000 distinct CDR3 sequences listed, roughly three fifths were seen once. V shed 3 bases, J shed 4 bases, and the junction held 8 bases outside the gene matches. The CDR3 runs 18 residues. CDR1 is SGHRS, CDR2 YFSETQ, per germline. This specimen comes from a study of post-analysis software for immune sequencing data. Study-wide context: Some patients lacked subtype; others had relapsing-remitting, secondary progressive or progressive-relapsing disease. Study results and limitations: There were roughly 5 TRBV segments more frequent in patients than controls, and TRBV5-6, TRBV5-1 and TRBV20-1 were among them.

Sample: blood. This sequence joins TRBV5-1 and TRBJ2-1; 15 bases fit TRBD2. The clonotype was recovered from a girl aged 2-15 years with multiple sclerosis. In nucleotides, the CDR3 is TGCGCCAGCAGCTCGGGACTAGCGGGGGGAAAAAAATACAATGAGCAGTTCTTC. It translates to CASSSGLAGGKKYNEQFF.